Shown below are 23 T cell receptor beta chains from a single sample sequenced in a study of human T cells and chemical hapten exposure. TCRdb processed the RACE reads anew with MiXCR; each CDR3 protein has one entry. The table records about 84,000 distinct CDR3 sequences, more than 9% of them present only once. Specified time point: patch test 2, 6 weeks after DPC sensitization. Noted treatment: therapeutic diphenylcyclopropenone sensitization with weekly scalp DPC. The input for sequencing was whole blood, taken in connection with sensitization to the hapten diphenylcyclopropenone (DPC). The receptors originated from a woman between 50 and 59 years old with alopecia areata. Some clones in this sample may be carry-over from other donors' samples.

This clonotype has a count of ten or more. V is TRBV12-3 or TRBV12-4 and J is TRBJ2-3, with 7 nucleotides matching TRBD2. The V and J ends lost 7 bases and 1 base, in that order; junction bases with no gene match: 11. The length of the CDR3 is 16 residues. This chain's CDR3 is CASTLSGVQGTDTQYF. The CDR3 region has the DNA TGTGCCAGCACCCTAAGCGGGGTACAGGGCACAGATACGCAGTATTTT.

This clonotype was observed many times. This chain links TRBV18 with TRBJ2-3, with D possibly called TRBD1 or TRBD2 (5 bases each). The V and J ends lost 4 bases and 4 bases respectively, with 12 bases between them. Germline lookup yields CDR1 KGHSH and CDR2 LQKENI. The CDR3 loop spans 14 amino acids. DNA of the CDR3: TGTGCCAGCTCACTAAGAGGGGACGCAGATACGCAGTATTTT. Amino acids: CASSLRGDADTQYF.

This clonotype is categorized as medium-sized. The chain recombines TRBV27 with TRBJ1-6, with D possibly matching TRBD1 (6 bases). CDR1 is MNHEY, CDR2 SMNVEV, per germline (reference sequence). Between the trimmed V and J ends, which lost 3 bases and 7 bases, there was a span of 13 bases. CDR3 length equals 15 residues. This CDR3 reads CASSLGAAFNSPLHF. The CDR3 DNA reads TGTGCCAGCAGTTTGGGGGCAGCGTTCAATTCACCCCTCCACTTT.

This clonotype was detected many times. The chain joins TRBV14 to TRBJ1-1; TRBD1 is a possible D gene (6 bases). CDR3 length equals 13 residues. Germline V lookup: CDR1 SGHDN, CDR2 FVKESK. Trimming pared 8 bases from V and 4 bases from J, leaving 14 bases between. CDR3 sequence reads: CASGSRGGTEAFF. The CDR3 DNA reads TGTGCCAGCGGATCGAGGGGGGGCACTGAAGCTTTCTTT. Combining the CDR3 with reference TRBV14 and TRBJ1-1 gives the whole variable domain EAGVTQFPSHSVIEKGQTVTLRCDPISGHDNLYWYRRVMGKEIKFLLHFVKESKQDESGMPNNRFLAERTGGTYSTLKVQPAELEDSGVYFCASGSRGGTEAFFGQGTRLTVV.

A few counts support this clonotype. This sequence joins TRBV29-1 and TRBJ1-2; D unresolved. In germline, CDR1 is SQVTM, CDR2 ANQGSEA. The V end lost 3 bases, the J end lost 4 bases, and 12 bases lay between the germline ends. The CDR3 contains 13 residues. CDR3 DNA: TGCAGCGTTGAGGCGCCTCCCGCCTATGGCTACACCTTC. Translated, it gives CSVEAPPAYGYTF.

This clonotype was seen a few times. V is TRBV7-9 and J is TRBJ2-1; 8 bases are shared with TRBD1. This CDR3 is 15 amino acids long. CDR1 is SEHNR, CDR2 FQNEAQ, per germline (reference sequence). Trimming took 7 bases from V and 1 from J; bases not matched to a gene: 6. In DNA form, the CDR3 reads TGTGCCAGCATCCTCACAGGGGGATCCTACAATGAGCAGTTCTTC. Its protein is CASILTGGSYNEQFF. Based on the CDR3 plus reference TRBV7-9 and TRBJ2-1, the full variable domain is DTGVSQNPRHKITKRGQNVTFRCDPISEHNRLYWYRQTLGQGPEFLTYFQNEAQLEKSRLLSDRFSAERPKGSFSTLEIQRTEQGDSAMYLCASILTGGSYNEQFFGPGTRLTVL.

This chain uses TRBV20-1 with TRBJ1-1, with D possibly TRBD1 on 6 matching bases. Per the germline V gene, CDR1 is DFQATT and CDR2 is SNEGSKA (reference sequence). V was trimmed by 6 bases and J by 2 bases, leaving 19 bases between them. The CDR3 runs to 15 residues. In nucleotides, the CDR3 is TGCAGTGCCAGGATTCGACAGGCGATCAACACTGAAGCTTTCTTT. It is translated as CSARIRQAINTEAFF.

This clonotype came up many times. The chain has TRBV5-1 and TRBJ1-6; the match to TRBD1 covers 7 bases. The germline V gene has CDR1 SGHRS and CDR2 YFSETQ. With V trimmed by 4 bases and J by 7 bases, 2 bases remained unmatched. The CDR3 covers 13 residues. In DNA, the CDR3 is TGCGCCAGCAGCATGACAGGGAATTCACCCCTCCACTTT. Protein product: CASSMTGNSPLHF.

The rearrangement joins TRBV28 to TRBJ2-7; D unclear. The CDR3 loop spans 11 amino acids. The V end was cut by 5 bases, the J end by 5 bases, with 7 bases between. Germline V gene data show CDR1 as MDHEN and CDR2 as SYDVKM. The CDR3 DNA is TGTGCCAGCAGTCCCTTTGACGAGCAGTACTTC. Protein sequence: CASSPFDEQYF.

The genes are TRBV5-1 and TRBJ1-2; D is ambiguous. The CDR3 covers 14 residues. Trimming took 6 bases from V and 4 from J, leaving 16 bases between them. The germline V gene encodes CDR1 SGHRS and CDR2 YFSETQ. CDR3 amino acids: CASNSELSSYGYTF. CDR3 in DNA: TGCGCCAGCAACTCGGAACTGAGCAGCTATGGCTACACCTTC.

This clonotype is medium-sized by share. This chain joins TRBV20-1 and TRBJ2-1; D not certain. Trimming removed 5 bases at V and 0 bases at J, with 8 bases between. Looked up from germline, CDR1 is DFQATT and CDR2 is SNEGSKA (reference sequence). The CDR3 covers 13 residues. The CDR3 DNA reads TGCAGTGCTGCAGACACCTCCTACAATGAGCAGTTCTTC. It encodes CSAADTSYNEQFF.

This chain connects TRBV7-2 to TRBJ1-5; D unclear. The V end lost 4 bases, the J end lost 8 bases, and 15 bases lay between the germline ends. CDR1 is SGHTA, CDR2 FQGNSA, per germline. The CDR3 has 14 amino acids. The CDR3 DNA sequence: TGTGCCAGCAGCTCCCCGGGAAATAAAGAGCCCCAGCATTTT. Translated, it gives CASSSPGNKEPQHF. The full variable domain, rest sourced from reference TRBV7-2 and TRBJ1-5, is GAGVSQSPSNKVTEKGKDVELRCDPISGHTALYWYRQSLGQGLEFLIYFQGNSAPDKSGLPSDRFSAERTGGSVSTLTIQRTQQEDSAVYLCASSSPGNKEPQHFGDGTRLSIL.

Many counts were recorded for this clonotype. This chain uses TRBV28 with TRBJ2-2; D call uncertain. The germline V gene has CDR1 MDHEN and CDR2 SYDVKM. This CDR3 comprises 13 residues. Trimming left V 9 bases short and J 1 base short, with 9 bases between. The DNA of the CDR3 is TGTGCCAGTAGGACGCGGAACACCGGGGAGCTGTTTTTT. Its protein product is CASRTRNTGELFF.

This clonotype has just a few counts. The CDR3 nucleotides are TGCAGCCTCCAGGAGGACACAGATACGCAGTATTTT. This gives the protein CSLQEDTDTQYF. The chain couples TRBV29-1 to TRBJ2-3; D possibly corresponds to TRBD2 (5 bases). Trimming pared 8 bases from V and 2 bases from J, leaving 11 bases between. This CDR3 region has 12 residues. Germline lookup yields CDR1 SQVTM and CDR2 ANQGSEA.

This clonotype was recorded many times. V and J are TRBV6-5 and TRBJ2-3, with 9 bases fitting TRBD1. This CDR3 is built from 15 residues. The germline V gene encodes CDR1 MNHEY and CDR2 SVGAGI. Trimming removed 0 bases from V and 5 bases from J; junction bases left unmatched: 3. The CDR3 sequence is CASSYSGQGVDTQYF. The DNA of the CDR3 is TGTGCCAGCAGTTACTCGGGACAGGGTGTAGATACGCAGTATTTT.

This chain links TRBV5-1 with TRBJ1-5; D uncertain. Per germline, CDR1 SGHRS and CDR2 YFSETQ. Between the trimmed V and J ends, which lost 2 bases and 6 bases, there was a span of 12 bases. The CDR3 has 14 residues. CDR3 region: CASSFEGRGQPQHF. The CDR3 bases are TGCGCCAGCAGCTTCGAAGGGAGAGGTCAGCCCCAGCATTTT.

This clonotype was observed many times. The chain is built from TRBV12-3 or TRBV12-4 and TRBJ1-1; D not certain. Trimming pared 10 bases from V and 1 base from J, leaving 13 bases between. CDR3 length equals 13 residues. The CDR3 here is CATTSQRNTEAFF. CDR3 DNA sequence: TGTGCCACCACTTCCCAGCGGAACACTGAAGCTTTCTTT.

V usage is TRBV5-1 and J usage is TRBJ2-1; the D gene is possibly TRBD2 (6 bases). Germline V gene data show CDR1 as SGHRS and CDR2 as YFSETQ. Trimming left V 0 bases short and J 4 bases short, with 14 bases between. The CDR3 sequence is 16 residues long. The CDR3 sequence: CASSLGRGLGYNEQFF. The CDR3 coding sequence is TGCGCCAGCAGCTTGGGGAGGGGACTGGGGTACAATGAGCAGTTCTTC. Together with reference TRBV5-1 and TRBJ2-1, the CDR3 gives the full variable domain: KAGVTQTPRYLIKTRGQQVTLSCSPISGHRSVSWYQQTPGQGLQFLFEYFSETQRNKGNFPGRFSGRQFSNSRSEMNVSTLELGDSALYLCASSLGRGLGYNEQFFGPGTRLTVL.

This clonotype occurred a few times. V usage is TRBV6-1 and J usage is TRBJ1-5; 9 positions match TRBD1. Germline-derived CDR1 and CDR2 are MNHNS and SASEGT. The CDR3 contains 15 residues. Trimming at V came to 7 bases and at J to 2 bases, leaving 6 bases not matched to a gene. The CDR3 region is CASTGDRAGNQPQHF. CDR3 DNA sequence: TGTGCCAGCACCGGGGACAGGGCCGGCAATCAGCCCCAGCATTTT.

This clonotype showed up just a few times. The rearrangement links TRBV6-5 to TRBJ2-2; 10 positions agree with TRBD2. Trimming cost V 5 bases and J 7 bases; bases outside gene matches: 10. From germline, CDR1 is MNHEY and CDR2 SVGAGI. There are 16 residues in the CDR3. CDR3 sequence: CASSNPSGRIGGELFF. CDR3 bases: TGTGCCAGCAGTAACCCTAGCGGGAGAATCGGCGGGGAGCTGTTTTTT.

This clonotype has only a few counts. This chain connects TRBV7-9 to TRBJ2-2, with TRBD2 matching 11 bases. Germline-derived CDR1 and CDR2 are SEHNR and FQNEAQ (reference sequence). The V and J ends lost 8 bases and 1 base, in that order; junction bases with no gene match: 9. This CDR3 contains 17 residues. In nucleotides, the CDR3 is TGTGCCAGCGCCGTGACTAGCGGGATTAAGAACACCGGGGAGCTGTTTTTT. It translates to CASAVTSGIKNTGELFF.

This clonotype came up many times. DNA for the CDR3: TGTGCCAGCAGCTGGGCCGGCAAATCAACCGGGGAGCTGTTTTTT. Protein: CASSWAGKSTGELFF. V and J are TRBV11-2 and TRBJ2-2; D is undetermined. This CDR3 spans 15 amino acids. Between the trimmed V and J ends, which lost 4 bases and 5 bases, there was a span of 14 bases. Germline CDR1 is SGHAT and CDR2 is FQNNGV.

Many counts were recorded for this clonotype. This sequence joins TRBV5-1 and TRBJ2-5; the D gene is possibly TRBD1 (6 bases). This CDR3 region has 18 residues. Trimming cost V 4 bases and J 3 bases, with 25 bases left between them. Germline assignment: CDR1 SGHRS and CDR2 YFSETQ. CDR3 loop: CASSHKTTQGPTEETQYF. For the CDR3, the DNA is TGCGCCAGCAGCCATAAGACAACACAGGGACCGACGGAAGAGACCCAGTACTTC.